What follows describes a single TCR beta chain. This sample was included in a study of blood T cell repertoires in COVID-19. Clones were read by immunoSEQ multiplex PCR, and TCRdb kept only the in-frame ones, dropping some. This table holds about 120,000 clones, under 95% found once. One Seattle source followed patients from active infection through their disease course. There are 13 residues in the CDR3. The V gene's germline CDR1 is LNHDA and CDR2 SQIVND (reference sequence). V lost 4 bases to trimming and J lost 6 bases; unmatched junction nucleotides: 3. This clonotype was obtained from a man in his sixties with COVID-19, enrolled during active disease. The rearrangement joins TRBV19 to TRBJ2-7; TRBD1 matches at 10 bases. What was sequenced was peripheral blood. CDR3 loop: CASSRDRGSEQYF. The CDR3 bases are TGTGCCAGTAGTAGGGACAGGGGCTCCGAGCAGTACTTC. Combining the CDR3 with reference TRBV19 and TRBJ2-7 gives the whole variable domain DGGITQSPKYLFRKEGQNVTLSCEQNLNHDAMYWYRQDPGQGLRLIYYSQIVNDFQKGDIAEGYSVSREKKESFPLTVTSAQKNPTAFYLCASSRDRGSEQYFGPGTRLTVT.